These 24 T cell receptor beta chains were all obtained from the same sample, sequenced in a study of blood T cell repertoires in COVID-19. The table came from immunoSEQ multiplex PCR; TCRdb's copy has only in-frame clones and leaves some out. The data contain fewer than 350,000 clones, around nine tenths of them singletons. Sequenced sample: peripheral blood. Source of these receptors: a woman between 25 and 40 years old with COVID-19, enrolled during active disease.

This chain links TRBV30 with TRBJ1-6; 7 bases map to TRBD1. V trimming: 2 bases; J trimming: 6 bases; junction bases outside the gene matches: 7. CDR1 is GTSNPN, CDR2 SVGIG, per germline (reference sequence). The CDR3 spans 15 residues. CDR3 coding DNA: TGTGCCTGGAGTAAAAACAGGGGACCTAATTCACCCCTCCACTTT. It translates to CAWSKNRGPNSPLHF.

The DNA for the CDR3 is TGTGCCAGCAGCTCCCGGAGAAGCACAGATACGCAGTATTTT. Its translation is CASSSRRSTDTQYF. The V and J genes are TRBV11-3 and TRBJ2-3; D unresolved. The CDR3 contains 14 residues. The germline V gene encodes CDR1 SGHNT and CDR2 YENEEA. Trimming cost V 4 bases and J 0 bases, with 8 bases left between them.

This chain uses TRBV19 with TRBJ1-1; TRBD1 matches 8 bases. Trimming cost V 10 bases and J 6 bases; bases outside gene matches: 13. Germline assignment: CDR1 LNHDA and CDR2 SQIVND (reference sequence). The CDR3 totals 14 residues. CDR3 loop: CATPRRGRGPEAFF. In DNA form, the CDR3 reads TGTGCCACCCCCCGTCGGGGCAGGGGGCCTGAAGCTTTCTTT. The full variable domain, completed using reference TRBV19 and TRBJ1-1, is DGGITQSPKYLFRKEGQNVTLSCEQNLNHDAMYWYRQDPGQGLRLIYYSQIVNDFQKGDIAEGYSVSREKKESFPLTVTSAQKNPTAFYLCATPRRGRGPEAFFGQGTRLTVV.

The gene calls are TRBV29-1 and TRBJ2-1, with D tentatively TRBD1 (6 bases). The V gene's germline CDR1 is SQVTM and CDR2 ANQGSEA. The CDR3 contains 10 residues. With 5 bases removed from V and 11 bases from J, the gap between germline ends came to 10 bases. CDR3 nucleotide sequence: TGCAGCGTTCCTCAGGGGAAGCAGTTCTTC. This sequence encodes CSVPQGKQFF.

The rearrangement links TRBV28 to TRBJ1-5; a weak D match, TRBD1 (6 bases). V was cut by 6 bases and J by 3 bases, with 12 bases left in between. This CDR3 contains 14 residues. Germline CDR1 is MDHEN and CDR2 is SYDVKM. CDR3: CASSLDRPNQPQHF. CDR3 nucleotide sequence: TGTGCCAGCAGCCTGGACAGACCCAATCAGCCCCAGCATTTT.

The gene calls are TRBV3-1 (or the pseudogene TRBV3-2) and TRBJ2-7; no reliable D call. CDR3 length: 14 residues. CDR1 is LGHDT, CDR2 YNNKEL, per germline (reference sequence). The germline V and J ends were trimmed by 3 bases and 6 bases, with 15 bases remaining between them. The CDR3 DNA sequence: TGTGCCAGCAGCCAGGGTACCATGAACAGCGAGCAGTACTTC. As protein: CASSQGTMNSEQYF.

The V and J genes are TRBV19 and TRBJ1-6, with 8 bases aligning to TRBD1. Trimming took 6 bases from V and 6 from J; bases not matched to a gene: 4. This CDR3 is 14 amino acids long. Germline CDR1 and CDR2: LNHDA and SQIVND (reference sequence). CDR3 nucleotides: TGTGCCAGTAGCGGGACAGGTTCTAATTCACCCCTCCACTTT. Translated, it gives CASSGTGSNSPLHF. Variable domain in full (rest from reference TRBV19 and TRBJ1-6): DGGITQSPKYLFRKEGQNVTLSCEQNLNHDAMYWYRQDPGQGLRLIYYSQIVNDFQKGDIAEGYSVSREKKESFPLTVTSAQKNPTAFYLCASSGTGSNSPLHFGNGTRLTVT.

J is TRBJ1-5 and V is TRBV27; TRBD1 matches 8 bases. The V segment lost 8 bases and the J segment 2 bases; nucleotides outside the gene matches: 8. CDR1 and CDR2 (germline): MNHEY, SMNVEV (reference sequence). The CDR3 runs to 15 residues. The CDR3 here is CASSVRGLGNQPQHF. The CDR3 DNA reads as TGTGCCAGCTCCGTCAGGGGGCTCGGCAATCAGCCCCAGCATTTT.

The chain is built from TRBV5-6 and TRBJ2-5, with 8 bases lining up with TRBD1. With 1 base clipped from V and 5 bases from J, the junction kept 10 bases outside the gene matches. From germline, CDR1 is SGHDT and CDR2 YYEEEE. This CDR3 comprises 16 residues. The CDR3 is CASSLFGQGARETQYF. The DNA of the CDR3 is TGTGCCAGCAGCTTGTTTGGTCAGGGGGCGCGGGAGACCCAGTACTTC.

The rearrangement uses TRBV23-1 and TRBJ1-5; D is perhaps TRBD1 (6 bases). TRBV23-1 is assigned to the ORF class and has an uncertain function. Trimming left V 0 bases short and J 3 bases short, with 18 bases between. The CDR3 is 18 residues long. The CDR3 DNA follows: TGCGCCAGCAGTCAATCAGAGTTCGGAGGACAGACCAATCAGCCCCAGCATTTT. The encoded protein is CASSQSEFGGQTNQPQHF.

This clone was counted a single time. The DNA of the CDR3 is TGTGCCAGCAGCCCGAGAGGTCACCCTGACCAGCATTTT. Translated: CASSPRGHPDQHF. The genes are TRBV28 and TRBJ1-5, with unresolved D. This CDR3 contains 13 residues. Germline values: CDR1 MDHEN, CDR2 SYDVKM. V shed 6 bases and J shed 12 bases, with 18 bases lying between them.

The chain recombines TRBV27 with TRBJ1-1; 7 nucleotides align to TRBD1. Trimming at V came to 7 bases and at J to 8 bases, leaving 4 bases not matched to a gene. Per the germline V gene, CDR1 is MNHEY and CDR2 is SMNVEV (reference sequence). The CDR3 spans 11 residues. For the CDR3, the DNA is TGTGCCAGCATCAGGGGGGAAGAAGCTTTCTTT. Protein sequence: CASIRGEEAFF.

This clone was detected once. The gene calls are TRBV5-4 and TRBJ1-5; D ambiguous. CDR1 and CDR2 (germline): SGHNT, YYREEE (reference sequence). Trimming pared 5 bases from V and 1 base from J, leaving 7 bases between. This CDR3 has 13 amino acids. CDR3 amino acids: CASRAISNQPQHF. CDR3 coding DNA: TGTGCCAGCAGGGCAATCAGCAATCAGCCCCAGCATTTT.

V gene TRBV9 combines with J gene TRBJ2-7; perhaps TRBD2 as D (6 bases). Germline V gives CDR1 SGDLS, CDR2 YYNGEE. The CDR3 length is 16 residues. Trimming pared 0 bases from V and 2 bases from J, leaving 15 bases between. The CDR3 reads CASSVAEGPPPYEQYF. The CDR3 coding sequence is TGTGCCAGCAGCGTAGCGGAGGGGCCACCCCCCTACGAGCAGTACTTC.

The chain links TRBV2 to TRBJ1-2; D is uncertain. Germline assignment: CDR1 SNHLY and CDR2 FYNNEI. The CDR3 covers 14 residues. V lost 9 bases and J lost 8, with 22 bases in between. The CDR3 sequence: CAREKADGYRGYTF. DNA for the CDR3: TGTGCCAGAGAAAAAGCGGACGGTTACCGCGGCTACACCTTC.

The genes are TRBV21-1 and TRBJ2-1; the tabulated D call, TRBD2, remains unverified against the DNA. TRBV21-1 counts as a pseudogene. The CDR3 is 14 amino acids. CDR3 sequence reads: CASRTGTGDNEQFF. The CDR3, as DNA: TGTGCCAGCAGAACCGGGACTGGGGACAATGAGCAGTTCTTC.

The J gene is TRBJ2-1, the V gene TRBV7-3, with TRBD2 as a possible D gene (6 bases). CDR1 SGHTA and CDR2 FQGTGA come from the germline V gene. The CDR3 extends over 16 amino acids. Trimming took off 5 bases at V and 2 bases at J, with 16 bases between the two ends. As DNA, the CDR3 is TGTGCCAGCAGCCCCCTCGGTAGCGGTACCTACAATGAGCAGTTCTTC. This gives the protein CASSPLGSGTYNEQFF.

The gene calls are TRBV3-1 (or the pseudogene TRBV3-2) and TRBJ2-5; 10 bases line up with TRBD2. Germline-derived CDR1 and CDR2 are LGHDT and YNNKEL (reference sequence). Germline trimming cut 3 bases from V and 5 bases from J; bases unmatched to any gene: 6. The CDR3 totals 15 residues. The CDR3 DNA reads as TGTGCCAGCAGCCATGCCGCTAGCGGGAGTGAGACCCAGTACTTC. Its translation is CASSHAASGSETQYF.

CDR3 region: CASSDSGTGKNEQFF. CDR3 coding DNA: TGTGCCAGCAGTGACTCGGGGACAGGGAAGAATGAGCAGTTCTTC. The V gene is TRBV6-4, the J gene TRBJ2-1, with 9 bases matching TRBD1. Unmatched junction bases numbered 4, after V lost 0 bases and J lost 7 bases. The germline V gene encodes CDR1 MRHNA and CDR2 SNTAGT. This CDR3 has 15 amino acids.

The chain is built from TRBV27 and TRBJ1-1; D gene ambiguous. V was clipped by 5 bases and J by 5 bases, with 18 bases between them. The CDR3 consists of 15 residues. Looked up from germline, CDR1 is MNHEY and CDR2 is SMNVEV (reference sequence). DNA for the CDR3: TGTGCCAGCAGTCCCTCCCGGGCCTCGGGGACTGAAGCTTTCTTT. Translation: CASSPSRASGTEAFF.

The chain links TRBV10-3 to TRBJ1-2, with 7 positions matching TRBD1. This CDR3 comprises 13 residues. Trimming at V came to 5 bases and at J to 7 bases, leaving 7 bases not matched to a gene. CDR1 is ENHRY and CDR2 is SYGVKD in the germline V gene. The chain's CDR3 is CAISRDRVAGYTF. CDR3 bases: TGTGCCATCAGTCGTGACAGGGTTGCTGGCTACACCTTC.

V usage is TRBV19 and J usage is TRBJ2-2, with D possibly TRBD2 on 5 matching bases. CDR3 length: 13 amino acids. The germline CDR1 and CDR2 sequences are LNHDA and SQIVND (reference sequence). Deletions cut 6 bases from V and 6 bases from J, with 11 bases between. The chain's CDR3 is CASSTSLAGELFF. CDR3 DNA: TGTGCCAGTAGCACTAGTTTGGCCGGGGAGCTGTTTTTT.

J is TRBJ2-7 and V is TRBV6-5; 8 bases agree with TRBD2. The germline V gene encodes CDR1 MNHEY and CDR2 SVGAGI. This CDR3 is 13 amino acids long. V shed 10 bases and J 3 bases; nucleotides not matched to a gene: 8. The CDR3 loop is CAISRGGFYEQYF. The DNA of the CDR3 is TGTGCCATTAGTCGGGGGGGCTTCTACGAGCAGTACTTC.

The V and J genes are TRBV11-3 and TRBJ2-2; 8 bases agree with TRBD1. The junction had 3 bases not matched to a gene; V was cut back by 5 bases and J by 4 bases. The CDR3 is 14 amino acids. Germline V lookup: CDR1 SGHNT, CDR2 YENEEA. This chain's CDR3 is CASSPRGLTGELFF. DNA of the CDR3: TGTGCCAGCAGCCCCAGGGGGCTCACCGGGGAGCTGTTTTTT.